The 22 T cell receptor beta chains in this list originate from one sample, sequenced in a study of blood T cells in healthy people across ages. A second PCR, run for about 7 to 12 cycles, used a sample-barcoded 5' primer plus a J-beta primer mix. From the 5' RACE reads, TCRdb called clonotypes with MiXCR, one entry per CDR3 protein. This table has some 900,000 distinct CDR3 sequences, 29% appearing once. The sample consisted of blood. These receptor sequences come from a woman of 80 years or more in good health.

This clonotype was seen ten or more times. CDR3 sequence (DNA): TGTGCCAGCAGCTTCCTACCGGGACTGGCTAATGAGCAGTTCTTC. Translating it yields CASSFLPGLANEQFF. This chain connects TRBV7-9 to TRBJ2-1; maybe TRBD2 (6 bases). CDR3 length: 15 residues. Trimming cost V 3 bases and J 7 bases, with 16 bases left between them. Per the germline V gene, CDR1 is SEHNR and CDR2 is FQNEAQ (reference sequence). The entire variable domain, with the rest obtained from reference TRBV7-9 and TRBJ2-1, is as follows: DTGVSQNPRHKITKRGQNVTFRCDPISEHNRLYWYRQTLGQGPEFLTYFQNEAQLEKSRLLSDRFSAERPKGSFSTLEIQRTEQGDSAMYLCASSFLPGLANEQFFGPGTRLTVL.

This clonotype was observed a handful of times. This rearrangement joins TRBV19 to TRBJ2-2; D not certain. V dropped 2 bases and J dropped 2 bases, with 12 bases sitting between them. Germline CDR1 is LNHDA and CDR2 is SQIVND (reference sequence). The CDR3 is 16 amino acids. The CDR3 DNA sequence: TGTGCCAGTAGTATATCTCGGACGGTTAACACCGGGGAGCTGTTTTTT. Its translation: CASSISRTVNTGELFF.

This clonotype has only a few counts. A much larger clone sits a single nucleotide away, making a read error possible. The chain employs TRBV15 and TRBJ2-1, with D unresolved. This CDR3 has 15 amino acids. V dropped 1 base and J dropped 7 bases, with 14 bases sitting between them. CDR1 is LNHNV and CDR2 is YYDKDF in the germline V gene (reference sequence). CDR3 DNA: TGTGCCACCAGCAGAGTATGGCAGAGGCGAAATGAGCAGTTCTTC. It specifies CATSRVWQRRNEQFF.

There are a few counts of this clonotype. The chain carries TRBV5-1 and TRBJ2-1; D assignment may be TRBD1 or TRBD2 (7 bases each). Trimming removed 3 bases from V and 4 bases from J, with 20 bases in between. This CDR3 region has 17 residues. Germline V gene lookup returns CDR1 SGHRS and CDR2 YFSETQ. The CDR3 here is CASSSRSGGGKYNEQFF. CDR3 in DNA: TGCGCCAGCAGCTCGCGGTCAGGGGGGGGGAAATACAATGAGCAGTTCTTC.

The sample holds many counts of this clonotype. V is TRBV7-2 and J is TRBJ2-7; no clear D. CDR1 is SGHTA and CDR2 is FQGNSA in the germline V gene. Trimming left V 5 bases short and J 0 bases short, with 11 bases between. There are 14 residues in the CDR3. The CDR3 nucleotides read TGTGCCAGCAGCCCTGGCAGCCTCTCCTACGAGCAGTACTTC. This codes for CASSPGSLSYEQYF.

The chain combines TRBV7-8 with TRBJ2-3; D is possibly TRBD1 (6 bases). The CDR3 consists of 15 residues. Germline V gene sequence: CDR1 SGHVS, CDR2 FQNEAQ. V was shortened by 5 bases and J by 3 bases, with 15 bases between the two germline ends. As DNA, the CDR3 is TGTGCCAGCAGCCCAAGGACGCAGGGGACAGATACGCAGTATTTT. Residues: CASSPRTQGTDTQYF.

This clonotype came up many times. The genes are TRBV2 and TRBJ2-1; D unresolved. The CDR3 length is 13 residues. Germline assignment: CDR1 SNHLY and CDR2 FYNNEI. V was clipped by 1 base and J by 5 bases, with 6 bases between them. The CDR3 DNA reads TGTGCCAGCAGTGAAGGCAGAAACAATGAGCAGTTCTTC. It translates to CASSEGRNNEQFF.

The DNA of the CDR3 is TGTGCCAGCAGTGTCTGGGACACCACTAGCAATCAGCCCCAGCATTTT. Protein product: CASSVWDTTSNQPQHF. The chain couples TRBV6-1 to TRBJ1-5, with D tentatively TRBD1 (6 bases). CDR3 size: 16 residues. Germline V gene lookup returns CDR1 MNHNS and CDR2 SASEGT. V was cut by 4 bases and J by 0 bases, with 13 bases left in between.

The V call is TRBV2, the J call TRBJ1-1, with D perhaps TRBD1 (6 bases). CDR1 SNHLY and CDR2 FYNNEI come from the germline V gene. Trimming pared 8 bases from V and 9 bases from J, leaving 19 bases between. The length of the CDR3 is 13 residues. As DNA, the CDR3 is TGTGCCAGCCACTACAGGGAGGGGTTGCAAGCTTTCTTT. Translated, it gives CASHYREGLQAFF.

This clonotype appeared a few times. The V gene is TRBV7-9, the J gene TRBJ2-1, with 15 bases aligning to TRBD2. This CDR3 has 16 residues. V lost 1 base, J lost 9 bases, and 4 bases stayed unmatched. Germline loops: CDR1 SEHNR, CDR2 FQNEAQ (reference sequence). Here the CDR3 reads CASSLGGLAGGREQFF. The CDR3 DNA reads TGTGCCAGCAGCTTAGGCGGACTAGCGGGGGGGCGTGAGCAGTTCTTC.

Details on this clonotype: Possible read error: a much larger clone is one base away. This chain joins TRBV20-1 and TRBJ2-1, with 11 bases aligning to TRBD1. The DNA end favors TRBJ2-7, so the J call may be wrong. There are 14 residues in the CDR3. From germline, CDR1 is DFQATT and CDR2 SNEGSKA (reference sequence). The CDR3 reads CSATGQGAYNEQYF. CDR3 DNA: TGCAGTGCTACCGGACAGGGGGCTTACAATGAGCAGTACTTC.

About this clonotype itself: One end of the junction varies from germline; a read error may be responsible. The V and J genes are TRBV18 and TRBJ2-3; unclear D gene. This CDR3 is 13 amino acids long. Germline CDR1 KGHSH, CDR2 LQKENI. CDR3 loop: CASSPIKAETQYF. The CDR3 DNA follows: TGTGCCAGCTCACCAATTAAGGCAGAGACGCAGTATTTT.

This chain links TRBV20-1 with TRBJ2-1; D gene ambiguous. Trimming took off 3 bases at V and 0 bases at J, with 15 bases between the two ends. Germline-derived CDR1 and CDR2 are DFQATT and SNEGSKA (reference sequence). The CDR3 spans 16 residues. In DNA form, the CDR3 reads TGCAGTGCTAGTAGCCCCGACACAGACTCCTACAATGAGCAGTTCTTC. This codes for CSASSPDTDSYNEQFF.

This chain joins TRBV9 and TRBJ1-1, with 8 bases fitting TRBD1. CDR1 and CDR2 from the germline V gene are SGDLS and YYNGEE. The CDR3 consists of 16 residues. V lost 0 bases and J lost 5; bases outside the gene matches: 9. The CDR3: CASSVDGRGQGTEAFF. Here the CDR3 DNA reads TGTGCCAGCAGCGTAGACGGCAGGGGGCAAGGAACTGAAGCTTTCTTT.

This clonotype was seen a few times. The J gene is TRBJ1-2, the V gene TRBV27, with D tentatively TRBD1 (5 bases). Germline CDR1 MNHEY, CDR2 SMNVEV (reference sequence). The CDR3 covers 14 residues. V was trimmed by 5 bases and J by 9 bases, leaving 19 bases between them. Here the CDR3 reads CASSKPGQSNSYTF. The CDR3 nucleotides read TGTGCCAGCAGTAAGCCGGGGCAGTCAAATAGCTACACCTTC.

V and J are TRBV4-1 and TRBJ1-2; weak D call: TRBD1 (5 bases). V was cut by 4 bases and J by 8 bases, with 17 bases left in between. CDR3 size: 14 residues. CDR1 is MGHRA and CDR2 is YSYEKL in the germline V gene. CDR3 sequence reads: CASSRVPGLEGYTF. CDR3 sequence (DNA): TGCGCCAGCAGCCGCGTACCGGGACTAGAAGGCTACACCTTC.

The sample holds a few counts of this clonotype. J is TRBJ1-5 and V is TRBV12-3 or TRBV12-4; 9 bases align to TRBD1. The V and J ends lost 6 bases and 4 bases, in that order; junction bases with no gene match: 10. This CDR3 contains 16 residues. Written as DNA, the CDR3 is TGTGCCAGCAGCGCCATCGGGACAGGGAAAAATCAGCCCCAGCATTTT. Amino acids: CASSAIGTGKNQPQHF.

This clonotype was picked up many times. This CDR3 is CASSPSIPLYF. In nucleotides, the CDR3 is TGTGCCAGCAGCCCAAGTATCCCCTTGTACTTC. This chain links TRBV7-2 with TRBJ2-5; D is undetermined. Trimming took 5 bases from V and 13 from J, leaving 14 bases between them. CDR3 length: 11 amino acids. Per germline, CDR1 SGHTA and CDR2 FQGNSA.

This chain connects TRBV3-1 to TRBJ1-1, with 9 bases matching TRBD1. The germline V gene has CDR1 LGHDT and CDR2 YNNKEL (reference sequence). J lost 9 bases, V lost 1 base, and 6 bases had no gene match. The CDR3 is 14 amino acids. As DNA, the CDR3 is TGTGCCAGCAGCCAAGGACAGGGGGAGACTAAAGCTTTCTTT. Encoded protein: CASSQGQGETKAFF.

The table lists this clonotype with a few counts. The CDR3 loop reads CSAQRDNSYEQYF. The CDR3 nucleotides are TGCAGTGCTCAGCGGGACAACTCCTACGAGCAGTACTTC. V usage is TRBV20-1 and J usage is TRBJ2-7, with D possibly matching TRBD2 (7 bases). The germline V gene has CDR1 DFQATT and CDR2 SNEGSKA (reference sequence). The CDR3 is 13 residues long. Trimming shortened V by 5 bases and J by 0 bases, and 11 bases separated the two germline ends.

In this sample, this clonotype turned up a few times. This could be a read error, since a much larger clone is one nucleotide away. The V gene is TRBV12-3 or TRBV12-4, the J gene TRBJ1-1; 12 bases agree with TRBD1. With V trimmed by 7 bases and J by 0 bases, 9 bases remained unmatched. This CDR3 has 17 residues. In DNA form, the CDR3 reads TGTGCCAGCAAAACCCGGGACAGGGGGCGGCTGAACACTGAAGCTTTCTTT. This translates into CASKTRDRGRLNTEAFF.

About this clonotype itself: A single base separates this from a much larger clone, so it may be a read error. The V gene is TRBV29-1, the J gene TRBJ2-3, with D perhaps matching TRBD2 (7 bases). The CDR3 spans 15 residues. V gave up 7 bases and J gave up 2 bases, with 19 bases separating them. Germline V CDR1 and CDR2: SQVTM, ANQGSEA. The CDR3 nucleotides are TGCAGCGCGGACCGGGGGGCCGGGATCACAGATACGCAGTATTTT. It is translated as CSADRGAGITDTQYF.